This entry features one T cell receptor (beta chain) sequence. This sample was included in a study of cytomegalovirus exposure and HLA in healthy donors. With 60 Vbeta and 13 Jbeta primers, the PCR was carried out. TCRdb's table, derived via immunoSEQ multiplex PCR, lists solely in-frame clones and lacks some. The sample consists of about 150,000 clones, around 84% of them appearing once. V was pared by 1 base and J by 2 bases, with 9 bases of the junction left unmatched. The CDR3 is 17 amino acids. CDR1 SQVTM and CDR2 ANQGSEA come from the germline V gene. The clonotype was recovered from a boy aged 2 to 9 in good health and CMV-seronegative. The chain employs TRBV29-1 and TRBJ2-2; 8 nucleotides agree with TRBD1. Sequencing was done on a sample of PBMCs. The CDR3 nucleotides are TGCAGCGTTGAAGGGACAGGGTCCCCACTAAACACCGGGGAGCTGTTTTTT. Amino acid sequence: CSVEGTGSPLNTGELFF.